These 18 T cell receptor beta chains share one sample of origin, sequenced in a study of shared clonotypes between healthy human individuals. Terminally differentiated effector memory CD45RA+ cells were excluded from the naive CD8 cells, which were CD45RO-negative and positively selected for CCR7. Sequencing used immunoSEQ multiplex PCR; TCRdb keeps in-frame clones, though not all of them. Of 1.5 million to 2.5 million clones in the sample, 85% to 95% were seen once. Sequences were obtained from naive CD8+ T cells sorted from blood. These TCRs come from a young man in good health.

The chain recombines TRBV14 with TRBJ2-7; D is unresolved. Between the trimmed V and J ends, which lost 1 base and 6 bases, there was a span of 7 bases. The CDR3 extends over 12 amino acids. Germline lookup yields CDR1 SGHDN and CDR2 FVKESK. In DNA form, the CDR3 reads TGTGCCAGCAGCCAAGTGGAGTTCGAGCAGTACTTC. This encodes CASSQVEFEQYF.

V is TRBV9 and J is TRBJ1-6; possibly TRBD1 for D (5 bases). Trimming removed 0 bases from V and 0 bases from J, with 13 bases in between. This CDR3 comprises 18 residues. CDR1 is SGDLS and CDR2 is YYNGEE in the germline V gene. CDR3 coding DNA: TGTGCCAGCAGCGTAGCTGGGGCCCCGTTCTCCTATAATTCACCCCTCCACTTT. Protein sequence: CASSVAGAPFSYNSPLHF.

DNA for the CDR3: TGTGCCAGCAGCCAGGACAGGGCATGGGGGGAGCTGTTTTTT. It specifies CASSQDRAWGELFF. This chain connects TRBV7-2 to TRBJ2-2; TRBD1 matches 8 bases. V was clipped by 5 bases and J by 8 bases; unmatched bases: 7. The CDR3 length is 14 residues. Germline V CDR1 and CDR2: SGHTA, FQGNSA.

The rearrangement links TRBV28 to TRBJ1-4; 10 bases match TRBD1. The germline V gene encodes CDR1 MDHEN and CDR2 SYDVKM. V gave up 3 bases and J gave up 7 bases; unmatched junction bases: 8. The CDR3 has 16 residues. CDR3 in amino acids: CASSLGTGVGGEKLFF. The CDR3 nucleotides are TGTGCCAGCAGTTTGGGGACAGGGGTTGGAGGTGAAAAACTGTTTTTT.

J is TRBJ2-7 and V is TRBV4-1; TRBD2 is a possible D gene (6 bases). The V gene lost 0 bases and the J gene lost 3 bases, with 15 bases spanning the gap. The germline CDR1 and CDR2 sequences are MGHRA and YSYEKL. The CDR3 runs to 16 residues. The CDR3 sequence: CASSQEEGREDYEQYF. The CDR3 DNA is TGCGCCAGCAGCCAAGAGGAGGGGCGCGAGGACTACGAGCAGTACTTC.

V gene TRBV27 combines with J gene TRBJ1-2, with a weak D call TRBD1 (6 bases). Deletions cut 3 bases from V and 4 bases from J, with 15 bases between. The CDR3 is made up of 15 amino acids. CDR1 is MNHEY, CDR2 SMNVEV, per germline (reference sequence). The CDR3 nucleotides read TGTGCCAGCAGTTTTTCCAGGGGCGGTAGCTATGGCTACACCTTC. Translated: CASSFSRGGSYGYTF.

With respect to this clone: The germline gene is not matched at one end of the junction; a read error may be the cause. The gene calls are TRBV4-1 and TRBJ1-4; TRBD1 matches 7 bases. Germline V lookup: CDR1 MGHRA, CDR2 YSYEKL. There are 16 residues in the CDR3. The chain's CDR3 is CAGSHRGHNPDEKLFF. The CDR3 region has the DNA TGCGCCGGCAGCCACAGGGGACACAATCCGGATGAAAAACTGTTTTTT.

The rearrangement joins TRBV10-1 to TRBJ1-1; tentatively, D is TRBD1 (5 bases). CDR3 size: 13 residues. Trimming removed 5 bases from V and 8 bases from J, with 15 bases in between. Germline V gene data show CDR1 as WNHNN and CDR2 as SYGVQD (reference sequence). CDR3 bases: TGCGCCAGCAGTACCGGGACCGCGGGAGAAGCTTTCTTT. Amino acids: CASSTGTAGEAFF.

V and J are TRBV25-1 and TRBJ2-1, with 9 bases identical to TRBD2. Losses at the gene ends were 11 bases for V and 8 bases for J; bases not matched to a gene: 4. CDR3 size: 11 residues. CDR1 and CDR2 from the germline V gene are MGHDK and SYGVNS. The CDR3 DNA sequence: TGTGCCGCGGGGGGGGCGCATGAGCAGTTCTTC. Translated: CAAGGAHEQFF. The full variable domain, with the rest looked up from reference TRBV25-1 and TRBJ2-1, is EADIYQTPRYLVIGTGKKITLECSQTMGHDKMYWYQQDPGMELHLIHYSYGVNSTEKGDLSSESTVSRIRTEHFPLTLESARPSHTSQYLCAAGGAHEQFFGPGTRLTVL.

This chain joins TRBV13 and TRBJ2-3; TRBD2 matches 7 bases. Germline CDR1 is PRHDT and CDR2 is FYEKMQ (reference sequence). The CDR3 runs to 15 residues. J lost 0 bases, V lost 3 bases, and 3 bases had no gene match. CDR3 residues: CASSFGGLSTDTQYF. The CDR3 bases are TGTGCCAGCAGCTTCGGGGGACTAAGCACAGATACGCAGTATTTT.

The V call is TRBV9, the J call TRBJ1-2, with 8 bases matching TRBD1. Looked up from germline, CDR1 is SGDLS and CDR2 is YYNGEE. The CDR3 is made up of 15 amino acids. Unmatched junction bases numbered 9, after V lost 4 bases and J lost 4 bases. CDR3 coding DNA: TGTGCCAGCAGCATCGGACAGGGTGGAGGCTATGGCTACACCTTC. Translation: CASSIGQGGGYGYTF.

The V gene is TRBV7-9, the J gene TRBJ1-2; no definite D call. Trimming took off 5 bases at V and 3 bases at J, with 19 bases between the two ends. Germline values: CDR1 SEHNR, CDR2 FQNEAQ (reference sequence). The CDR3 runs to 16 residues. The CDR3 loop reads CASSATGPRADYGYTF. In DNA form, the CDR3 reads TGTGCCAGCAGCGCTACCGGGCCTCGAGCGGACTATGGCTACACCTTC.

This chain connects TRBV27 to TRBJ2-1, with 9 bases identical to TRBD1. Germline V gene sequence: CDR1 MNHEY, CDR2 SMNVEV (reference sequence). This CDR3 spans 16 amino acids. J gave up 7 bases and V 0 bases, and 7 bases lay outside the gene matches. As DNA, the CDR3 is TGTGCCAGCAGTTTATCCCCCGGGACAGGGCAGAATGAGCAGTTCTTC. The encoded protein is CASSLSPGTGQNEQFF.

The chain is built from TRBV28 and TRBJ1-1, with TRBD1 matching 9 bases. The V segment lost 7 bases and the J segment 7 bases; nucleotides outside the gene matches: 4. This CDR3 is built from 12 residues. Germline V gives CDR1 MDHEN, CDR2 SYDVKM. Here the CDR3 reads CASKGQGLEAFF. CDR3 bases: TGTGCCAGCAAAGGACAGGGGCTTGAAGCTTTCTTT.

With respect to this clone: The sample holds other DNA sequences that translate to the same CDR3. The rearrangement uses TRBV7-6 and TRBJ2-7, with 9 bases aligning to TRBD2. Germline CDR1 SGHVS, CDR2 FNYEAQ. This CDR3 comprises 14 residues. V shed 0 bases, J shed 4 bases, and the junction held 1 base outside the gene matches. The CDR3 region is CASSLASGGYEQYF. Written as DNA, the CDR3 is TGTGCCAGCAGCTTAGCCAGCGGGGGGTACGAGCAGTACTTC.

This clone was observed once. The chain has TRBV6-5 and TRBJ2-5, with D possibly matching TRBD2 (6 bases). CDR1 MNHEY and CDR2 SVGAGI come from the germline V gene. The CDR3 runs to 14 residues. V lost 2 bases to trimming and J lost 5 bases, with 12 bases between them. CDR3 region: CASSYGWGEETQYF. The CDR3 bases are TGTGCCAGCAGTTACGGGTGGGGGGAGGAGACCCAGTACTTC.

The chain couples TRBV5-1 to TRBJ1-4; D is ambiguous. V was trimmed by 4 bases and J by 8 bases, leaving 15 bases between them. This CDR3 is built from 14 residues. Germline assignment: CDR1 SGHRS and CDR2 YFSETQ. The CDR3 nucleotides are TGCGCCAGCAGCCCGCACGGGGATGAAGAAAAACTGTTTTTT. Its translation is CASSPHGDEEKLFF.

The chain links TRBV5-1 to TRBJ2-2; 7 nucleotides match TRBD2. The CDR3 covers 16 residues. Trimming removed 7 bases from V and 3 bases from J; junction bases left unmatched: 12. Germline-derived CDR1 and CDR2 are SGHRS and YFSETQ. The CDR3 sequence is CASELLGAGDTGELFF. The CDR3 DNA reads as TGCGCCAGCGAGCTCTTGGGTGCGGGGGACACCGGGGAGCTGTTTTTT. Full variable domain (missing parts from reference TRBV5-1 and TRBJ2-2): KAGVTQTPRYLIKTRGQQVTLSCSPISGHRSVSWYQQTPGQGLQFLFEYFSETQRNKGNFPGRFSGRQFSNSRSEMNVSTLELGDSALYLCASELLGAGDTGELFFGEGSRLTVL.